This is a list of T cell receptor beta chains from one sample in a study of blood T cells in healthy people across ages. TCRdb reprocessed the 5' RACE reads via MiXCR and lists one record per CDR3 protein. The data hold 700,000 or so distinct CDR3 sequences, with roughly 43% observed a single time. The sample taken for sequencing was blood. These receptors all come from a man aged 80 or over in good health. Each CDR3 is given with its conserved first and last residue. Size tells how often a clone was seen (once, few, many) or the class of an expanded clone, and some rows leave it out.

CDR3 length,V gene,clone size,J gene,CDR3 protein
15,TRBV28,-,TRBJ2-7,CASSRPPGPTHEQYF
15,TRBV27,-,TRBJ1-6,CASSSGANRNSPLHF
11,TRBV20-1,-,TRBJ2-1,CSANLRTEQFF
14,TRBV29-1,few,TRBJ2-2,CSVGSADRTGELFF
12,TRBV20-1,few,TRBJ2-5,CSAVDNGETQYF
15,TRBV2,-,TRBJ1-2,CASKAQRQVNYGYTF
16,TRBV12-3/TRBV12-4,-,TRBJ2-3,CASSPPGLGNTDTQYF
14,TRBV6-2/TRBV6-3,-,TRBJ2-4,CASRSGQREDIQYF
20,TRBV6-2/TRBV6-3,few,-,CASRPGTSGRLEYGKNIQYF
13,TRBV20-1,-,-,CSARGGAGDEQYF
15,TRBV7-2,few,TRBJ1-1,CASSLGGTGGTEAFF
15,TRBV29-1,few,TRBJ2-3,CSVDRAGASTDTQYF
15,TRBV7-9,few,TRBJ2-5,CASSLAMAGQETQYF
12,TRBV29-1,many,TRBJ2-5,CSVDQASGTQYF
14,TRBV7-2,-,TRBJ2-3,CASSLEGWEDTQYF
15,TRBV9,-,TRBJ2-3,CASSVASGGSDTQYF
14,TRBV29-1,many,TRBJ2-7,CSVEGQQGSREQYF
16,TRBV5-5,-,TRBJ2-6,CASSLQGLTGANVLTF
13,TRBV20-1,-,TRBJ1-4,CSAIPGDNEKLFF
15,TRBV5-1,many,TRBJ2-7,CASSFSESPRYEQYF
14,TRBV11-2,-,TRBJ2-1,CASSPPGQYSEQFF
15,TRBV28,few,TRBJ2-7,CASSTLTGSGYEQYF
15,TRBV4-3,once,TRBJ2-7,CASSQQRQGSYEQYF
13,TRBV2,few,TRBJ1-6,CASIKGVNSPLHF
14,TRBV28,-,TRBJ1-5,CASGLSMGNQPQHF
14,TRBV7-3,-,TRBJ1-6,CASSQTGYNSPLHF
14,TRBV28,few,TRBJ2-7,CASRGTSTTYEQYF
15,TRBV9,-,TRBJ1-2,CASSARDSSNYGYTF
14,TRBV6-2/TRBV6-3,-,TRBJ2-1,CASSTPSGGYEQFF
14,TRBV6-2/TRBV6-3,-,TRBJ2-3,CASWGQGAGDTQYF
15,TRBV5-5,-,TRBJ1-1,CASSLSGPGNTEAFF
14,TRBV2,-,TRBJ2-5,CASSTTRSQETQYF
13,TRBV20-1,few,TRBJ1-3,CSASGETGNTIYF
14,TRBV28,-,TRBJ1-2,CASSSSAGTYGYTF
14,TRBV12-3/TRBV12-4,-,TRBJ2-1,CASSLGTVTYEQFF
13,TRBV2,-,TRBJ1-6,CASSGQGNSPLHF
14,TRBV2,-,TRBJ2-6,CASTLDTGANVLTF
15,TRBV27,-,TRBJ1-2,CASSLSFGVTYGYTF
15,TRBV6-5,-,TRBJ2-3,CASSCSRANTDTQYF
12,TRBV20-1,-,TRBJ1-3,CSAVMDGNTIYF
14,TRBV14,-,TRBJ2-5,CASSPTTSRETQYF
12,TRBV9,few,TRBJ1-2,CASSPGVGGYTF
14,TRBV7-2,-,TRBJ1-2,CASSLGGGPAGYTF
12,TRBV7-2,-,TRBJ2-5,CASSSSTETQYF